This T cell receptor beta chain was identified during a study of beta chain features in type 1 diabetes. General observations from the study: Type 1 diabetes patients had TCRB CDR3s that were shorter (moderately but significantly so) in all four CD4+ subsets. Among type 1 diabetes patients, VDJ junctions had fewer insertions and more deletions.

Turning to this clone: What it binds is not known. Other DNA sequences in the sample encode the same CDR3.

Every isolated RNA sample was fully reverse transcribed, so sequencing captured expressed TCRB transcripts. Clones were read by immunoSEQ multiplex PCR, and TCRdb kept only the in-frame ones, dropping some. The profile shows about 710,000 clones, around 15% of them singletons. After removal of 6 bases from V and 3 bases from J, the junction contained 1 base not matched to a gene. The CDR3 runs to 14 residues. Germline-derived CDR1 and CDR2 are SNHLY and FYNNEI. Using CD45RO/CCR7/CD25/CD127/CD95/CD27, CD4+ naive, central memory, regulatory and stem cell-like memory cells were sorted. The TCR sequence derives from a young man with type 1 diabetes. The rearrangement uses TRBV2 and TRBJ2-3; 12 bases map to TRBD2. Material: naive CD4+ T cells from blood. This chain's CDR3 is CASSTSGRTDTQYF. The DNA for the CDR3 is TGTGCCAGCAGCACTAGCGGGAGGACAGATACGCAGTATTTT.